Listed below are T cell receptor beta chains from one sample, sequenced in a study of T cell repertoires in cytomegalovirus infection. TCRdb processed the reads anew with MiXCR; each CDR3 protein has one entry. Of around 300,000 distinct CDR3 sequences listed, 9% to 9.5% are singletons. Sequencing was carried out using PBMCs. The receptors come from a human donor in good health (CMV status not recorded). Some clones in this sample may be carry-over from other donors' samples. Each CDR3 is given without its conserved first and last residue.

j_gene: TRBJ2-3
v_gene: TRBV6-2/TRBV6-3
CDR3aa: ASSPFESTDTQY

j_gene: TRBJ1-5
v_gene: TRBV20-1
CDR3aa: SAPHGNSNQPQH

j_gene: TRBJ2-5
v_gene: TRBV7-2
CDR3aa: ASSITGTSETQY

j_gene: TRBJ2-1
v_gene: TRBV5-5
CDR3aa: ASSLGPLWRYNEQF

j_gene: TRBJ1-2
v_gene: TRBV7-2
CDR3aa: ASSLAAREGYGYT

j_gene: TRBJ2-1
v_gene: TRBV12-3/TRBV12-4
CDR3aa: ASSRTSGGLSYNEQF

j_gene: TRBJ2-7
v_gene: TRBV27
CDR3aa: ASSYRQGILFPI

j_gene: TRBJ1-5
v_gene: TRBV7-3
CDR3aa: ASSLWRNQPQH

j_gene: TRBJ2-6
v_gene: TRBV7-2
CDR3aa: ASSLDHSGANVLT

j_gene: TRBJ2-7
v_gene: TRBV7-2
CDR3aa: ASGLHYEQY

j_gene: TRBJ2-1
v_gene: TRBV7-2
CDR3aa: ASSPTWRTSGGNEQF

j_gene: TRBJ2-5
v_gene: TRBV7-2
CDR3aa: ASRHPRAGGETQY